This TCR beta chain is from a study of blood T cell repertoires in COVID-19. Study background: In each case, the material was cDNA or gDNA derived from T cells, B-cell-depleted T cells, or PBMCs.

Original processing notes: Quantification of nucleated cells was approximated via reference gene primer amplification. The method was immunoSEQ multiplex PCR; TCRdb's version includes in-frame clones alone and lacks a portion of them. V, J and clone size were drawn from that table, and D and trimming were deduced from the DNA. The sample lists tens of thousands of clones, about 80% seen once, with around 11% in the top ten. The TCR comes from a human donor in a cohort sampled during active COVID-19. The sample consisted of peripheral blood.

In nucleotides, the CDR3 is TGTGCCAGCAGCCAAGTTGTAGACAGCTCTGGAAACACCATATATTTT. This codes for CASSQVVDSSGNTIYF. The chain employs TRBV16 and TRBJ1-3, with D perhaps matching TRBD1 (5 bases). Germline CDR1 KGHSY, CDR2 FQNENV. CDR3 length: 16 residues. V lost 2 bases to trimming and J lost 0 bases, with 11 bases between them.